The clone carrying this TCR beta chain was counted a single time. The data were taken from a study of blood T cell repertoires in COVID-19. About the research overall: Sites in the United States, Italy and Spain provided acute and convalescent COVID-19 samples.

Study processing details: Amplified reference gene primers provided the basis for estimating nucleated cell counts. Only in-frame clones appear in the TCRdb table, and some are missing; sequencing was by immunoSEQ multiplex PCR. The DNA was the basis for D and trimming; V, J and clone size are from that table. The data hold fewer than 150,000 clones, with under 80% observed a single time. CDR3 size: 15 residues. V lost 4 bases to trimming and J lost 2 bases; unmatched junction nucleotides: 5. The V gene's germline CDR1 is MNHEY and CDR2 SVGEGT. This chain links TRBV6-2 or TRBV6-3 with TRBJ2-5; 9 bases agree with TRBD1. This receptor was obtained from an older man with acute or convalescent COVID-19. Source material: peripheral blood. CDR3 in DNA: TGTGCCAGCAGTTCGTTGGGACAGGGACAAGAGACCCAGTACTTC. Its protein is CASSSLGQGQETQYF.